This T cell receptor beta chain was profiled in a study of blood T cell repertoires in COVID-19. The assay was immunoSEQ multiplex PCR, and TCRdb's table has in-frame clones only and misses some. Of about 84,000 clones listed, around four fifths were seen once; the top ten hold over 35%. This CDR3 region has 16 residues. Between the trimmed V and J ends, which lost 2 bases and 4 bases, there was a span of 18 bases. Germline loops: CDR1 SGHRS, CDR2 YFSETQ. V gene TRBV5-1 combines with J gene TRBJ2-5, with D possibly TRBD1 on 6 matching bases. This sequence originates from a man older than 75 with active or convalescent COVID-19. Sequenced material: peripheral blood. The CDR3 region is CASSFQAAGAAETQYF. The CDR3 DNA sequence: TGCGCCAGCAGCTTCCAAGCGGCAGGGGCCGCAGAGACCCAGTACTTC.